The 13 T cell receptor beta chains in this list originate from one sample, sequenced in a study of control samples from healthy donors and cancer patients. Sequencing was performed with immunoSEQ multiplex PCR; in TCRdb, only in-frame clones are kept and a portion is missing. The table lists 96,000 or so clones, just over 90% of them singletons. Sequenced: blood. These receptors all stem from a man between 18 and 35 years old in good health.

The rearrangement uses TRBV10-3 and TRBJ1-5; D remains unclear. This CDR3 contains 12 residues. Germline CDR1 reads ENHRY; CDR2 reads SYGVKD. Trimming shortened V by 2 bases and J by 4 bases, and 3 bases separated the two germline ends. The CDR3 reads CAISETNQPQHF. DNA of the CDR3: TGTGCCATCAGTGAGACTAATCAGCCCCAGCATTTT.

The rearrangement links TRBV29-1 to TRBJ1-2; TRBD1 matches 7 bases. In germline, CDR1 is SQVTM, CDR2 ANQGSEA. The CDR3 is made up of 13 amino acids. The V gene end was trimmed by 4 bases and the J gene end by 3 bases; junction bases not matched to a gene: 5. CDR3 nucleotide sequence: TGCAGCGTTGTAGACAGGGAGGACTATGGCTACACCTTC. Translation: CSVVDREDYGYTF.

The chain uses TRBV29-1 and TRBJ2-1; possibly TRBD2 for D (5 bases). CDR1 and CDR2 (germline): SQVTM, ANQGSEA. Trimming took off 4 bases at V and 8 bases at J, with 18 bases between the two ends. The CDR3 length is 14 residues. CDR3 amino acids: CSVGLTGLHDEQFF. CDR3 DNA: TGCAGCGTTGGCCTGACCGGACTCCACGATGAGCAGTTCTTC.

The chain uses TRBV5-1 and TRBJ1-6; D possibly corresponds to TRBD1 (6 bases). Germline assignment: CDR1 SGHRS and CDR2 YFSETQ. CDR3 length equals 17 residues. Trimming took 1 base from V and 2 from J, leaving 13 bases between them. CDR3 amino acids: CASSLTPTGAYNSPLHF. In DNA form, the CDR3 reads TGCGCCAGCAGCTTGACCCCGACAGGCGCCTATAATTCACCCCTCCACTTT.

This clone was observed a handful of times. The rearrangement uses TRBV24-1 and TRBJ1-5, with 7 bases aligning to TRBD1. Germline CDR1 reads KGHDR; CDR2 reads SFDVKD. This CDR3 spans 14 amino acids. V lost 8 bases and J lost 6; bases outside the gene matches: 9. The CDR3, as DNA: TGTGCCACCACCAGAGACAGGGAGGGTCAGCCCCAGCATTTT. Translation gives CATTRDREGQPQHF.

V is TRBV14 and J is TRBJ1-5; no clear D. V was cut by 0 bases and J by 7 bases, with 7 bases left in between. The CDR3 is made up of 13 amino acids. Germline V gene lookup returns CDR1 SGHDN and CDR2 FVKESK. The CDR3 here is CASSQEFGQPQHF. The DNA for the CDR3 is TGTGCCAGCAGCCAAGAGTTTGGCCAGCCCCAGCATTTT.

As DNA, the CDR3 is TGTGCCAGCAGCCTGACTAGCGGGGCCGAGCAGTACTTC. It translates to CASSLTSGAEQYF. The chain has TRBV7-9 and TRBJ2-7; TRBD2 aligns across 11 bases. The CDR3 spans 13 residues. Germline V gives CDR1 SEHNR, CDR2 FQNEAQ (reference sequence). V lost 5 bases to trimming and J lost 6 bases; unmatched junction nucleotides: 3.

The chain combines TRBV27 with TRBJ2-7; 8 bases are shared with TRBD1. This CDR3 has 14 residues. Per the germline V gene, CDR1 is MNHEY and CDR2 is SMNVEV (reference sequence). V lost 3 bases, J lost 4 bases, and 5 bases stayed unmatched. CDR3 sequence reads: CASSLTGDRYEQYF. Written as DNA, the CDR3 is TGTGCCAGCAGTTTGACAGGGGATCGGTACGAGCAGTACTTC.

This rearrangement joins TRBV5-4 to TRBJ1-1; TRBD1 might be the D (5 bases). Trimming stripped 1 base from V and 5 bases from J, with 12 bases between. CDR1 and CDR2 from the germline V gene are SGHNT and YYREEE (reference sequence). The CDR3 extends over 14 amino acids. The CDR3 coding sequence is TGTGCCAGCAGCTTGATCGGGGAGGGGACTGAAGCTTTCTTT. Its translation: CASSLIGEGTEAFF. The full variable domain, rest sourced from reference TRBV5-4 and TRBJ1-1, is ETGVTQSPTHLIKTRGQQVTLRCSSQSGHNTVSWYQQALGQGPQFIFQYYREEENGRGNFPPRFSGLQFPNYSSELNVNALELDDSALYLCASSLIGEGTEAFFGQGTRLTVV.

The CDR3 DNA reads as TGTGCCAGCAGCTTGTCTGTAGGTTTTGGGACTGAAGCTTTCTTT. It is translated as CASSLSVGFGTEAFF. V is TRBV7-2 and J is TRBJ1-1, with D unresolved. Trimming stripped 3 bases from V and 5 bases from J, with 16 bases between. This CDR3 region has 15 residues. Germline V CDR1 and CDR2: SGHTA, FQGNSA.

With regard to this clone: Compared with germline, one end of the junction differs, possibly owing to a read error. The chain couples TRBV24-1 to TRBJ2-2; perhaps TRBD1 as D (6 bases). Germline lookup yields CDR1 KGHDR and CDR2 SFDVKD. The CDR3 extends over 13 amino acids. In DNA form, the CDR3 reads TGTGCCACCAGTGATTCGGTTTCCGGGACATTAGTTTTT. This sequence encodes CATSDSVSGTLVF.

The CDR3 here is CASSPIGATNYGYTF. CDR3 sequence (DNA): TGCGCCAGCAGCCCCATCGGCGCGACTAACTATGGCTACACCTTC. The rearrangement joins TRBV4-1 to TRBJ1-2, with D hard to call. V was pared by 4 bases and J by 0 bases, with 12 bases between. This CDR3 spans 15 amino acids. Germline V gene lookup returns CDR1 MGHRA and CDR2 YSYEKL.

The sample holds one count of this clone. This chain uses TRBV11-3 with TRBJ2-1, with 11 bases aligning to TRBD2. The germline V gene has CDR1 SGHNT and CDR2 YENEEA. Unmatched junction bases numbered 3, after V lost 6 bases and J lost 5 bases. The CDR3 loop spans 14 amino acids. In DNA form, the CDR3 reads TGTGCCAGCAGTCTAGCGGGGGGAAACAATGAGCAGTTCTTC. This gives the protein CASSLAGGNNEQFF.